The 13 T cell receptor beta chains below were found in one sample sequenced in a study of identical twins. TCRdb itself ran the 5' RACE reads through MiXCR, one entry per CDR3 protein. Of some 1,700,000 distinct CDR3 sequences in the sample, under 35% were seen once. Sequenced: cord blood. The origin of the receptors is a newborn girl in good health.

The CDR3 sequence: CASSQVLGQGAPKGGELFF. CDR3 DNA sequence: TGTGCCAGCAGCCAAGTCTTGGGACAGGGAGCTCCTAAAGGCGGGGAGCTGTTTTTT. This chain uses TRBV4-2 with TRBJ2-2, with 9 bases aligning to TRBD1. The CDR3 covers 19 residues. The junction had 16 bases not matched to a gene; V was cut back by 1 base and J by 7 bases. Germline CDR1 and CDR2: LGHNA and YNFKEQ.

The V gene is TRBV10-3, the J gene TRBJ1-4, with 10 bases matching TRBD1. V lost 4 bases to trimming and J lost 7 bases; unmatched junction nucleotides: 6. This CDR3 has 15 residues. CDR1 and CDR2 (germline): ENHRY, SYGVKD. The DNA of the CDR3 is TGTGCCATCAGTGGGCAGGACAGGGGGGTTGAAAAACTGTTTTTT. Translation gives CAISGQDRGVEKLFF.

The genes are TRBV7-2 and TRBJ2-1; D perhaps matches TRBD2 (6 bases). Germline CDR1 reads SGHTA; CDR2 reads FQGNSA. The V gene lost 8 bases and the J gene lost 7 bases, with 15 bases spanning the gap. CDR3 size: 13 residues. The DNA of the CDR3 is TGTGCCAGCGGATTCCTAGCGCCTAATGAGCAGTTCTTC. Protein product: CASGFLAPNEQFF.

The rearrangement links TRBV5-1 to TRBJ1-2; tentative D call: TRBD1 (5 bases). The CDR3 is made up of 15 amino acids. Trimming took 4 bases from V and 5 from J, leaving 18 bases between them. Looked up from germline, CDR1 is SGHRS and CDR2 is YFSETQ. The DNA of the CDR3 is TGCGCCAGCAGCCCGGTCAGGGAAGTAGGGTATGGCTACACCTTC. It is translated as CASSPVREVGYGYTF.

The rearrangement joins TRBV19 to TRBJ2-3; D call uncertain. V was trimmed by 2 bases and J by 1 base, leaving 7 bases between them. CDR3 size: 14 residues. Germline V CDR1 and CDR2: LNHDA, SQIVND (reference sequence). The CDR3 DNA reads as TGTGCCAGTAGTATATTATTCGGCACAGATACGCAGTATTTT. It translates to CASSILFGTDTQYF.

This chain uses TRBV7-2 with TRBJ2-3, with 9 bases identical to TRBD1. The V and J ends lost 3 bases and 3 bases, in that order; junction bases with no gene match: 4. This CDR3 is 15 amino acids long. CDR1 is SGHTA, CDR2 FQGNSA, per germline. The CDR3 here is CASSFSQGATDTQYF. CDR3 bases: TGTGCCAGCAGCTTTTCACAGGGGGCAACAGATACGCAGTATTTT.

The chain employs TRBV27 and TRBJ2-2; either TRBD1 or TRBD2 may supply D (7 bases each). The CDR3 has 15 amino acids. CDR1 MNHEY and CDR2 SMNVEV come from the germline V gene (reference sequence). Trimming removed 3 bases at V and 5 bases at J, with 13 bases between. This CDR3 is CASSFSRGGTGELFF. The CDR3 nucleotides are TGTGCCAGCAGTTTTAGCAGGGGGGGGACCGGGGAGCTGTTTTTT.

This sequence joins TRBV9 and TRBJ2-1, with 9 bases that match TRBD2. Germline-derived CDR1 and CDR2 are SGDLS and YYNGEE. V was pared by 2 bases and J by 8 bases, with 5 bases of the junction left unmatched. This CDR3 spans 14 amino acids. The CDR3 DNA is TGTGCCAGCAGCGTGCGGGGGGGCCACGATGAGCAGTTCTTC. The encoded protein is CASSVRGGHDEQFF.

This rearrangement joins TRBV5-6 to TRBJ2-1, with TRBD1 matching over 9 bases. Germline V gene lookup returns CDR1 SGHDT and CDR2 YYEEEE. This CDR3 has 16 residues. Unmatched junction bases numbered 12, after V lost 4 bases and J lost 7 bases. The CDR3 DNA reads TGTGCCAGCAGCAAGATAACAGGGGGCGTGAAGAATGAGCAGTTCTTC. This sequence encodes CASSKITGGVKNEQFF. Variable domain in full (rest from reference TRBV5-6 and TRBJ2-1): DAGVTQSPTHLIKTRGQQVTLRCSPKSGHDTVSWYQQALGQGPQFIFQYYEEEERQRGNFPDRFSGHQFPNYSSELNVNALLLGDSALYLCASSKITGGVKNEQFFGPGTRLTVL.

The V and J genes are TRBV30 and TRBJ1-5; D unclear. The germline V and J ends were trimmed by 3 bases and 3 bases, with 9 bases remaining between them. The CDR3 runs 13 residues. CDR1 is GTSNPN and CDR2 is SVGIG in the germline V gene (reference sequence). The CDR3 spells CAWSRDTNQPQHF. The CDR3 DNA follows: TGTGCCTGGAGCCGGGATACCAATCAGCCCCAGCATTTT.

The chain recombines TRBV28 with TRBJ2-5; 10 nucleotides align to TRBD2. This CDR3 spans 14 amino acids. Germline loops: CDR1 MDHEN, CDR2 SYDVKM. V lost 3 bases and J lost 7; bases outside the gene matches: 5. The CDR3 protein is CASSFLAGAGTQYF. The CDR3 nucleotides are TGTGCCAGCAGTTTCCTAGCGGGAGCTGGGACCCAGTACTTC.

Written as DNA, the CDR3 is TGTGCCAGCAGTTCCCTGACAGCCCCTACCTACGAGCAGTACTTC. Encoded protein: CASSSLTAPTYEQYF. J is TRBJ2-7 and V is TRBV27, with TRBD1 as a possible D gene (5 bases). Trimming removed 4 bases at V and 2 bases at J, with 15 bases between. The CDR3 is made up of 15 amino acids. Germline CDR1 is MNHEY and CDR2 is SMNVEV (reference sequence).

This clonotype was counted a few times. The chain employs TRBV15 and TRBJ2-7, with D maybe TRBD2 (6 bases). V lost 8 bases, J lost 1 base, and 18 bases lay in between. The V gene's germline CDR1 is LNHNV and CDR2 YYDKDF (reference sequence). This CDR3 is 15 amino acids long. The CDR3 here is CATLLSGRPSYEQYF. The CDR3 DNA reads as TGTGCCACCCTCCTTTCTGGGAGGCCTTCCTACGAGCAGTACTTC.